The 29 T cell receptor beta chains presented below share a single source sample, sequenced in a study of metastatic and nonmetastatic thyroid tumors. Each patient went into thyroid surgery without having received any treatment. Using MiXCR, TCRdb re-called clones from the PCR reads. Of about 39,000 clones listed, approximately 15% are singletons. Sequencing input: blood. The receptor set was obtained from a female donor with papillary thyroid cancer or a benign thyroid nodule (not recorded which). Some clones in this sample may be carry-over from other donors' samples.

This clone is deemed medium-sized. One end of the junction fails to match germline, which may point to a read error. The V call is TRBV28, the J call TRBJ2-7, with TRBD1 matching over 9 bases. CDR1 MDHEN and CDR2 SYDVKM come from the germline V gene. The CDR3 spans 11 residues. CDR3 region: CASRGDRVADF. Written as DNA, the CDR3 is TGTGCCAGCAGGGGGGACAGGGTGGCCGACTTC. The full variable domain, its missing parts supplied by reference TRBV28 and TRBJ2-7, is DVKVTQSSRYLVKRTGEKVFLECVQDMDHENMFWYRQDPGLGLRLIYFSYDVKMKEKGDIPEGYSVSREKKERFSLILESASTNQTSMYLCASRGDRVADFGPGTRLTVT.

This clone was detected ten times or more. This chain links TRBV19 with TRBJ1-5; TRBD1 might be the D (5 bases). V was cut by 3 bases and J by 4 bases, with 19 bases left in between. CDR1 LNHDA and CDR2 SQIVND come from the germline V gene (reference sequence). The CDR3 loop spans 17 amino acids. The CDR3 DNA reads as TGTGCCAGTAGTATCATTGCAAGGGGACGGGCTAATCAGCCCCAGCATTTT. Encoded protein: CASSIIARGRANQPQHF.

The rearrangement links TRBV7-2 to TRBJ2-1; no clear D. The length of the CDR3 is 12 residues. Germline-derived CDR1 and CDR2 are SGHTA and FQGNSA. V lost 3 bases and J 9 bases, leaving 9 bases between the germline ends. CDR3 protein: CASSFSMGEQFF. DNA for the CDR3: TGTGCCAGCAGCTTTTCCATGGGTGAGCAGTTCTTC.

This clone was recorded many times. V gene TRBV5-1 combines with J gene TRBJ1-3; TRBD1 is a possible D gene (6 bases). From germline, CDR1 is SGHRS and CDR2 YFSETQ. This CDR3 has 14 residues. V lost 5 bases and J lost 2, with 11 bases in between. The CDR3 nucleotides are TGCGCCAGCAGGCAACAGGGAACTGGAAACACCATATATTTT. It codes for CASRQQGTGNTIYF.

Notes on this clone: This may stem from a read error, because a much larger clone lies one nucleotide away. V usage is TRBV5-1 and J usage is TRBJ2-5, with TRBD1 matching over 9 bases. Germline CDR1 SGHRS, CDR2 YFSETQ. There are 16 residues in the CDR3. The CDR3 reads CASSLAGTGGFETQYF. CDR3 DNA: TGCGCCAGCAGTTTGGCGGGTACAGGGGGCTTTGAGACCCAGTACTTC. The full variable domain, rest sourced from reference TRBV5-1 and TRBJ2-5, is KAGVTQTPRYLIKTRGQQVTLSCSPISGHRSVSWYQQTPGQGLQFLFEYFSETQRNKGNFPGRFSGRQFSNSRSEMNVSTLELGDSALYLCASSLAGTGGFETQYFGPGTRLLVL.

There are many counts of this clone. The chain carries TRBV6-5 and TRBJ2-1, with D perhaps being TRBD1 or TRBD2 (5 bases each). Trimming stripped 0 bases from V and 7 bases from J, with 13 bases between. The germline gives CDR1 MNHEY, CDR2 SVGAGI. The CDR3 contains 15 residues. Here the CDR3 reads CASSYSSGTQNEQFF. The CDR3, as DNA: TGTGCCAGCAGTTACTCCTCCGGGACCCAAAATGAGCAGTTCTTC.

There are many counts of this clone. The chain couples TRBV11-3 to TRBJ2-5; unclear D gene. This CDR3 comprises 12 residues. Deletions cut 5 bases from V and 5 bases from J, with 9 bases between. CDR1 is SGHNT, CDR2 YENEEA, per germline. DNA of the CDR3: TGTGCCAGCAGCCAGCAGTGGGAGACCCAGTACTTC. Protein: CASSQQWETQYF.

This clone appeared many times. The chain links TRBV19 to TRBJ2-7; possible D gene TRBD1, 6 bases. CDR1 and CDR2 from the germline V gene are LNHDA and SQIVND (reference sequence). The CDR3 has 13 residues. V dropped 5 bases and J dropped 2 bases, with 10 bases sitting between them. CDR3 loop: CASSWDTTYEQYF. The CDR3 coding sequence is TGTGCCAGTAGTTGGGACACTACCTACGAGCAGTACTTC. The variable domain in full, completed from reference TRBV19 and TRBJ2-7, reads DGGITQSPKYLFRKEGQNVTLSCEQNLNHDAMYWYRQDPGQGLRLIYYSQIVNDFQKGDIAEGYSVSREKKESFPLTVTSAQKNPTAFYLCASSWDTTYEQYFGPGTRLTVT.

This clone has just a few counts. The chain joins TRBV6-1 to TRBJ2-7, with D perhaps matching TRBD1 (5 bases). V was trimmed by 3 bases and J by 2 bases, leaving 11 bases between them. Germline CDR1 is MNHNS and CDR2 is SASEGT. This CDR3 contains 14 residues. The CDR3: CASSEGLTPYEQYF. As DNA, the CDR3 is TGTGCCAGCAGTGAGGGGCTTACACCCTACGAGCAGTACTTC.

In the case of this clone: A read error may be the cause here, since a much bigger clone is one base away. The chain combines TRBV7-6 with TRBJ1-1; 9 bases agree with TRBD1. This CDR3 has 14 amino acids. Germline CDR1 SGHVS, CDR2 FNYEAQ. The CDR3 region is CASSLGTGKTEALF. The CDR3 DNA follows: TGTGCCAGCAGCCTTGGGACAGGGAAGACTGAAGCTCTCTTT.

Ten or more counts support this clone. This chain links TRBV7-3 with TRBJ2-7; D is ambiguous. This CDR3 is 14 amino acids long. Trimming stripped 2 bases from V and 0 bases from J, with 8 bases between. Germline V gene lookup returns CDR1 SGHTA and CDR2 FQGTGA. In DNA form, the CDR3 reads TGTGCCAGCAGCTTAGAGGCTACCTCCTACGAGCAGTACTTC. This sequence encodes CASSLEATSYEQYF.

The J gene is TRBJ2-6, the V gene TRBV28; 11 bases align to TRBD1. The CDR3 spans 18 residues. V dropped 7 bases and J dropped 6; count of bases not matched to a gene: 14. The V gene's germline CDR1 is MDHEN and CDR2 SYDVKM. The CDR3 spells CASIPPGTGGDVANVLTF. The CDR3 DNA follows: TGTGCCAGCATCCCCCCGGGGACAGGGGGAGATGTGGCCAACGTCCTGACTTTC. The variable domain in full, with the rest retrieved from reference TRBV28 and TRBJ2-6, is DVKVTQSSRYLVKRTGEKVFLECVQDMDHENMFWYRQDPGLGLRLIYFSYDVKMKEKGDIPEGYSVSREKKERFSLILESASTNQTSMYLCASIPPGTGGDVANVLTFGAGSRLTVL.

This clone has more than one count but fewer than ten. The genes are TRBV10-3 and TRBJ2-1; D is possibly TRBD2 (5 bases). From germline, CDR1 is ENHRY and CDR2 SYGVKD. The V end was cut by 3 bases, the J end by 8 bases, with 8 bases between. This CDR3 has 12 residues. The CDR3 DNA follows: TGTGCCATCAGTGAAGAGGGAGATGAGCAGTTCTTC. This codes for CAISEEGDEQFF.

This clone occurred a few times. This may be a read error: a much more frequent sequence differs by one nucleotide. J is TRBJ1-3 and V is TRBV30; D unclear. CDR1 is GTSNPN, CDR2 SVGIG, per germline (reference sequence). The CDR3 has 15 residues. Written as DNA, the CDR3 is TGTGCCTGGAGTCTTGGAGTTTCTTATGGAAACACCATGTATTTT. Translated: CAWSLGVSYGNTMYF.

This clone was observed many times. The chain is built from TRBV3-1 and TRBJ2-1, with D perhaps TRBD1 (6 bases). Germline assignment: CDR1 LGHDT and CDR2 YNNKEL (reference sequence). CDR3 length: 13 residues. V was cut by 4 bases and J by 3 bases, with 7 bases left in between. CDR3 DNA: TGTGCCAGCAGCCTACAGGGCTACAATGAGCAGTTCTTC. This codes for CASSLQGYNEQFF.

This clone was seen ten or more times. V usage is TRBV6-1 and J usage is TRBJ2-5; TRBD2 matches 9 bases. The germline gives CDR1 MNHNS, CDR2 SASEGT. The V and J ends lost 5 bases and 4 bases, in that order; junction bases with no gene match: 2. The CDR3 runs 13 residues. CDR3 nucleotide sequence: TGTGCCAGCAGTCTAGCGGGACCAGAGACCCAGTACTTC. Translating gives CASSLAGPETQYF.

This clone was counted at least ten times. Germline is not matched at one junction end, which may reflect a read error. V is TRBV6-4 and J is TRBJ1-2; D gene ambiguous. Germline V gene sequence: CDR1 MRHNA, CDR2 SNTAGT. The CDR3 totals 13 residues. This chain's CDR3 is CASSDSGEGGYIF. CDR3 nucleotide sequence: TGTGCCAGCAGTGACTCCGGAGAGGGTGGCTACATCTTC.

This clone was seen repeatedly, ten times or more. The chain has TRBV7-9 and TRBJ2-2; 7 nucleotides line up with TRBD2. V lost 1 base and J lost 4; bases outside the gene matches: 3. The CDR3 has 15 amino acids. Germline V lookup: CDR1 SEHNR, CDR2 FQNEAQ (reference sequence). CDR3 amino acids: CASSLVGGGTGELFF. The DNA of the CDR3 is TGTGCCAGCAGCTTAGTAGGCGGGGGCACCGGGGAGCTGTTTTTT.

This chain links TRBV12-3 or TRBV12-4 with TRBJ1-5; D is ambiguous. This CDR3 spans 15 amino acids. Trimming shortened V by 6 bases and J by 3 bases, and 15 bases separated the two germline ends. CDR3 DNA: TGTGCCAGCAGCCCTCGGGAAGGGCCCAATCAGCCCCAGCATTTT. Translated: CASSPREGPNQPQHF.

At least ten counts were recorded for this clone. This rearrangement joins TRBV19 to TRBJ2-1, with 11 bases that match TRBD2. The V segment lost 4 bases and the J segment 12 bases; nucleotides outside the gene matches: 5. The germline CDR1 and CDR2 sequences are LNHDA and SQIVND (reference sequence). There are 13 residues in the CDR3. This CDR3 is CASSRLAGPVQFF. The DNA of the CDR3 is TGTGCCAGTAGTAGACTAGCGGGACCTGTGCAGTTCTTC.

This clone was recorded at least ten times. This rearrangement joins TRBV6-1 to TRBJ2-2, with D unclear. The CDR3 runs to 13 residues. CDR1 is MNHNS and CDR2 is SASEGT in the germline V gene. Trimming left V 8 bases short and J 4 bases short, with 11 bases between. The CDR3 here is CASGIRPTGELFF. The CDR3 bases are TGTGCCAGCGGAATCCGCCCCACCGGGGAGCTGTTTTTT.

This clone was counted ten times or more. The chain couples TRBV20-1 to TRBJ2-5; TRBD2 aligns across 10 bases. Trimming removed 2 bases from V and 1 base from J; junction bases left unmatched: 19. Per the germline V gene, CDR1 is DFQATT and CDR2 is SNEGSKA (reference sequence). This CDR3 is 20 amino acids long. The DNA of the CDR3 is TGCAGTGCTAGAAAATATAGCGGGAGGCAAACAACCGACCCCCAAGAGACCCAGTACTTC. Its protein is CSARKYSGRQTTDPQETQYF.

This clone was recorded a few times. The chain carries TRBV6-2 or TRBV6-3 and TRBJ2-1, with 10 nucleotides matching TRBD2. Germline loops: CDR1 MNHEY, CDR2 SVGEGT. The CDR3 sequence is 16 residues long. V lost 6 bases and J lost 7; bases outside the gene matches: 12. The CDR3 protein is CASSPILAGVRNEQFF. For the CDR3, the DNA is TGTGCCAGCAGCCCTATTCTAGCGGGAGTACGGAATGAGCAGTTCTTC.

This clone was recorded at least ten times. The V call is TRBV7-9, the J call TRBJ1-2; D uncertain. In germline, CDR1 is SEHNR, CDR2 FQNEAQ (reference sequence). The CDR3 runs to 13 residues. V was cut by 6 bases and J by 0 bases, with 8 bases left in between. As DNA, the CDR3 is TGTGCCAGCAGACAGAACTCTAACTATGGCTACACCTTC. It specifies CASRQNSNYGYTF.

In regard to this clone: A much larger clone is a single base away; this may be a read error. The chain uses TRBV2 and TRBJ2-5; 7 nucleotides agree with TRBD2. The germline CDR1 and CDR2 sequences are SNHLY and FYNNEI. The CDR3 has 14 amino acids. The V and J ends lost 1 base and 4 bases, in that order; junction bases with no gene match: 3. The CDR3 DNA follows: TGTGCCAGCAGTGAAGGACGGGGGGTAGAGACCCAGTACTTC. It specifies CASSEGRGVETQYF.

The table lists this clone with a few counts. The CDR3 region is CASSGPTSLTDTQYF. The CDR3 nucleotides read TGTGCCAGCAGTGGGCCGACCTCACTCACAGATACGCAGTATTTT. The chain is built from TRBV28 and TRBJ2-3; D remains unclear. V was trimmed by 5 bases and J by 2 bases, leaving 14 bases between them. The CDR3 is 15 amino acids. The germline V gene encodes CDR1 MDHEN and CDR2 SYDVKM.

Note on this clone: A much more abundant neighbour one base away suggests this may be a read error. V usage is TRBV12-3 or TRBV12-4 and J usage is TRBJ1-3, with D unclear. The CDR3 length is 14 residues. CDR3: CASSPRVGGNNIYF. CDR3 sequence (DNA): TGTGCCAGCAGTCCACGGGTGGGCGGGAACAACATATATTTT.

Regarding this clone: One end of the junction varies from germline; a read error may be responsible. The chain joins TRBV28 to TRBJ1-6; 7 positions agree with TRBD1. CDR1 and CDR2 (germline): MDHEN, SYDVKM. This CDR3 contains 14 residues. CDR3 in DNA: TGTGCGAGGAGTTCCAGGGGGAGGAATTCATCCCTCCACTTT. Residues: CARSSRGRNSSLHF.

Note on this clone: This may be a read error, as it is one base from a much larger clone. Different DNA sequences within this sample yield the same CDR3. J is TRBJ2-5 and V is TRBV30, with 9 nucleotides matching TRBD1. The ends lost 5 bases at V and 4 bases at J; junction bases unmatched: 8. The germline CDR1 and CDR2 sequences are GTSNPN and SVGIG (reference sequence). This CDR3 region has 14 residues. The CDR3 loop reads CAWGTGKVGETQYF. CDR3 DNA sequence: TGTGCCTGGGGGACAGGGAAGGTAGGAGAGACCCAGTACTTC.